Below, one T cell receptor (beta chain) is given with its context. Its target is unknown. The data belong to a study of blood T cells in healthy people across ages. Study-wide context: About one barcoded beta molecule per two T cells was captured by template switching. Study-wide findings and caveats: Per million T cells, TCR beta diversity dropped about linearly as age rose.

A minimum of 6 micrograms of total RNA was extracted per sample. The second PCR ran roughly 6 to 11 cycles with a sample-barcoded 5' primer and J-beta primers. TCRdb reanalysed the 5' RACE reads using MiXCR and keeps one entry per CDR3 protein. The profile shows 1.5 million to 2 million distinct CDR3 sequences, 40% to 55% of them singletons. The length of the CDR3 is 14 residues. With V trimmed by 4 bases and J by 1 base, 4 bases remained unmatched. Germline-derived CDR1 and CDR2 are DFQATT and SNEGSKA (reference sequence). This clonotype was sampled from a woman between 40 and 50 years old in good health. This chain connects TRBV20-1 to TRBJ1-2; 9 bases agree with TRBD1. Sequenced material: blood. The CDR3 sequence is CSAMDRGRNYGYTF. The CDR3 DNA reads TGCAGTGCTATGGACAGGGGTCGTAACTATGGCTACACCTTC.